Below are 11 T cell receptor beta chains sequenced from a single sample in a study of cytomegalovirus exposure and HLA in healthy donors. This PCR relied on a set of 60 Vbeta primers and 13 Jbeta primers. Libraries were prepared by immunoSEQ multiplex PCR; TCRdb keeps only in-frame clonotypes and omits some of them. The sample has more than 200,000 clones, about 80% seen once. The sequenced sample was PBMCs. Receptor source: a male donor in good health and CMV-seronegative.

The gene calls are TRBV20-1 and TRBJ1-2, with D possibly matching TRBD1 (5 bases). The CDR3 consists of 11 residues. The V end was cut by 3 bases, the J end by 4 bases, with 6 bases between. Germline CDR1 DFQATT, CDR2 SNEGSKA (reference sequence). The CDR3 DNA reads TGCAGTGCTAGGACAGTCTATGGCTACACCTTC. This gives the protein CSARTVYGYTF.

The chain employs TRBV7-9 and TRBJ2-7; 9 bases are a match to TRBD1. The CDR3 totals 15 residues. Looked up from germline, CDR1 is SEHNR and CDR2 is FQNEAQ (reference sequence). Germline trimming cut 2 bases from V and 6 bases from J; bases unmatched to any gene: 8. The CDR3 nucleotides are TGTGCCAGCAGCTTACCTGGGACAGGGTTCTCCGAGCAGTACTTC. Translating it yields CASSLPGTGFSEQYF.

There are a few counts of this clone. The identical CDR3 is also encoded by other nucleotide sequences in the sample. The J gene is TRBJ1-2, the V gene TRBV6-5; 10 positions agree with TRBD1. The V and J ends lost 0 bases and 5 bases, in that order; junction bases with no gene match: 0. The length of the CDR3 is 14 residues. Germline CDR1 is MNHEY and CDR2 is SVGAGI. Here the CDR3 reads CASSYSDRGYGYTF. In nucleotides, the CDR3 is TGTGCCAGCAGTTACTCGGACAGGGGGTATGGCTACACCTTC.

The rearrangement links TRBV6-5 to TRBJ1-1; 7 bases match TRBD1. The CDR3 totals 15 residues. Germline CDR1 and CDR2: MNHEY and SVGAGI. V lost 0 bases, J lost 1 base, and 2 bases stayed unmatched. CDR3 coding DNA: TGTGCCAGCAGTTACTCCAGGGGGGCGAACACTGAAGCTTTCTTT. As protein: CASSYSRGANTEAFF.

The sample holds a few counts of this clone. The chain joins TRBV4-3 to TRBJ2-5, with 8 positions matching TRBD2. The CDR3 sequence is 15 residues long. J gave up 6 bases and V 1 base, and 7 bases lay outside the gene matches. Germline values: CDR1 LGHNA, CDR2 YSLEER. The CDR3 nucleotides are TGCGCCAGCAGCCAAGTGCGGGAGGCCTCGCAGACCCAGTACTTC. It translates to CASSQVREASQTQYF.

This clone was seen just once. The gene calls are TRBV11-1 and TRBJ1-1, with D uncertain. The CDR3 contains 15 residues. V was trimmed by 4 bases and J by 5 bases, leaving 17 bases between them. Germline CDR1 is SGHAT and CDR2 is FQDESV (reference sequence). As DNA, the CDR3 is TGTGCCAGCAGCTCACTCTCGTCTCAAACGACTGAAGCTTTCTTT. It encodes CASSSLSSQTTEAFF.

The chain joins TRBV5-5 to TRBJ2-1, with unresolved D. Germline lookup yields CDR1 SGHKS and CDR2 YYEKEE (reference sequence). Trimming stripped 3 bases from V and 7 bases from J, with 17 bases between. This CDR3 region has 15 residues. CDR3 in amino acids: CASSSDPAVWNEQFF. Written as DNA, the CDR3 is TGTGCCAGCAGCTCCGATCCCGCGGTATGGAATGAGCAGTTCTTC.

The rearrangement links TRBV20-1 to TRBJ1-5; 7 nucleotides align to TRBD1. Germline trimming cut 6 bases from V and 12 bases from J; bases unmatched to any gene: 2. Germline V lookup: CDR1 DFQATT, CDR2 SNEGSKA (reference sequence). This CDR3 spans 9 amino acids. The CDR3 DNA sequence: TGCAGTGCGGGGACAGACCAGCATTTT. Protein sequence: CSAGTDQHF.

Written as DNA, the CDR3 is TGCGCCAGCAGCTTAGACAGGCCCGAGGACACCGGGGAGCTGTTTTTT. This translates into CASSLDRPEDTGELFF. The chain recombines TRBV5-1 with TRBJ2-2, with D tentatively TRBD1 (6 bases). Germline V lookup: CDR1 SGHRS, CDR2 YFSETQ. The V end lost 2 bases, the J end lost 3 bases, and 14 bases lay between the germline ends. CDR3 length: 16 residues.

This clone was seen a few times. J is TRBJ2-7 and V is TRBV28; perhaps TRBD1 as D (6 bases). The CDR3 is 15 residues long. Trimming took off 4 bases at V and 3 bases at J, with 16 bases between the two ends. In germline, CDR1 is MDHEN, CDR2 SYDVKM. The CDR3 DNA reads as TGTGCCAGCAGTTCCCCCAACGGACAGAGCTACGAGCAGTACTTC. Residues: CASSSPNGQSYEQYF.

This clone appeared a single time. The V gene is TRBV5-1, the J gene TRBJ2-3; TRBD1 agrees at 11 bases. This CDR3 has 15 residues. Germline CDR1 and CDR2: SGHRS and YFSETQ. V lost 0 bases to trimming and J lost 7 bases; unmatched junction nucleotides: 4. The CDR3 sequence: CASSLEGTGGYTQYF. The CDR3 coding sequence is TGCGCCAGCAGCTTGGAGGGGACAGGGGGTTATACGCAGTATTTT.